This TCR beta chain emerged from a study of T-cell memory formation after mild COVID-19. TCRdb independently ran MiXCR on the 5' RACE reads; one entry per CDR3 protein. The top ten hold over 10% of the sample, which has hundreds of thousands of distinct CDR3 sequences, 23% seen once. The CDR3 is 17 amino acids. Looked up from germline, CDR1 is SEHNR and CDR2 is FQNEAQ (reference sequence). Trimming took 5 bases from V and 0 from J, leaving 17 bases between them. The clonotype was recovered from an adult woman who had mild COVID-19 (a few samples of this study predate the infection). Cell type and time point are not known. The rearrangement uses TRBV7-9 and TRBJ2-4; weak D call: TRBD2 (6 bases). Sequencing used PBMCs or a T cell subset sorted from them (not recorded which). The CDR3 reads CASSGGWAPLAKNIQYF. CDR3 sequence (DNA): TGTGCCAGCAGCGGAGGGTGGGCACCCTTAGCCAAAAACATTCAGTACTTC.